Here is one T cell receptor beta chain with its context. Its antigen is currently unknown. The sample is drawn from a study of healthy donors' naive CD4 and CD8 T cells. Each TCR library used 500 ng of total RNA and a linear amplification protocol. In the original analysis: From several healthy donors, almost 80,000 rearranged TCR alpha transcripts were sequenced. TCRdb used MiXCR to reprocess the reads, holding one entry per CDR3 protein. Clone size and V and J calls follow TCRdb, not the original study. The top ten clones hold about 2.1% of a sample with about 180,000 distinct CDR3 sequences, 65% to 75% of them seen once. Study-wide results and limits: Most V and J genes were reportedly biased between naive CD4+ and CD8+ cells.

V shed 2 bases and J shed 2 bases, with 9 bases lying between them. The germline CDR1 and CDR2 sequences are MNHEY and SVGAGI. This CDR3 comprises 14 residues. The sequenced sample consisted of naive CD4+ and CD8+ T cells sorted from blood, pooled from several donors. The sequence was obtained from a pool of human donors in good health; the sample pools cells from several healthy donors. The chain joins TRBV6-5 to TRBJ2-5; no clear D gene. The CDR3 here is CASSYDGQQETQYF. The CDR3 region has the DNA TGTGCCAGCAGTTACGACGGCCAACAAGAGACCCAGTACTTC.